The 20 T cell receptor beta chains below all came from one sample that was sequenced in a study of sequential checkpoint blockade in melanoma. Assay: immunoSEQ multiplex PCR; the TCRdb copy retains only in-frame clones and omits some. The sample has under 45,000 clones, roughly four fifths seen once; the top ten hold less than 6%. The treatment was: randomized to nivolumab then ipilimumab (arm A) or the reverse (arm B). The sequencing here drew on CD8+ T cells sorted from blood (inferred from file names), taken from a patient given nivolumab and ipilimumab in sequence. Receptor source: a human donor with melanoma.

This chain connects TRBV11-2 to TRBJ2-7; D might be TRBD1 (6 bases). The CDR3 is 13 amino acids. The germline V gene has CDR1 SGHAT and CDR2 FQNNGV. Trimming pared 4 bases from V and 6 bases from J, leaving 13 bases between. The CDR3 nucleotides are TGTGCCAGCAGCTGGACAGCTGCGGGCGAGCAGTACTTC. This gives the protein CASSWTAAGEQYF.

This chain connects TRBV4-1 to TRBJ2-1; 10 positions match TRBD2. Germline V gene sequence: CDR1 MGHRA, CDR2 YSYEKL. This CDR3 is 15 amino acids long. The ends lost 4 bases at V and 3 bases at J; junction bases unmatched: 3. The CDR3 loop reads CASSLSGGSYNEQFF. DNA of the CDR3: TGCGCCAGCAGCCTTAGCGGGGGGAGCTACAATGAGCAGTTCTTC.

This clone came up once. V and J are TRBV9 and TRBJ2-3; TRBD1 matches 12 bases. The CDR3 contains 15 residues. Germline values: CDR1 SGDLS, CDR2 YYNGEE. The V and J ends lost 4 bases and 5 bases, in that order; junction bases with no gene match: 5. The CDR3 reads CASSSGTGGVDTQYF. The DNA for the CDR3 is TGTGCCAGCAGCTCCGGGACAGGGGGCGTAGATACGCAGTATTTT.

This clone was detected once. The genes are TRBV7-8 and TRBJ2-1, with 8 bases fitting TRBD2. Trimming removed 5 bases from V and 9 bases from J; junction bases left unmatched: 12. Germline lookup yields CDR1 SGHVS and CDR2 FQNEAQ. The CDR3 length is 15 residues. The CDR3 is CASSQGGAGEAEQFF. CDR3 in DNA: TGTGCCAGCAGCCAGGGTGGAGCGGGAGAGGCTGAGCAGTTCTTC.

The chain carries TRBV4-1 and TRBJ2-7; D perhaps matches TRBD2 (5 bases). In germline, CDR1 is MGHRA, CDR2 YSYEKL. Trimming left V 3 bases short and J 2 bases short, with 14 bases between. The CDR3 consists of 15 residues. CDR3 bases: TGCGCCAGCAGCCATCCCTCGGCGGGCCCCTACGAGCAGTACTTC. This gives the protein CASSHPSAGPYEQYF.

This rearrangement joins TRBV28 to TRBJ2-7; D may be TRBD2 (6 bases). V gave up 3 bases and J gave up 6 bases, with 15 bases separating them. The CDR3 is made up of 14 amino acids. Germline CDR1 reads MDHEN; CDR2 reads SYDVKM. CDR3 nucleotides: TGTGCCAGCAGTTTTCTGGAGGGACTGCGCGAGCAGTACTTC. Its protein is CASSFLEGLREQYF.

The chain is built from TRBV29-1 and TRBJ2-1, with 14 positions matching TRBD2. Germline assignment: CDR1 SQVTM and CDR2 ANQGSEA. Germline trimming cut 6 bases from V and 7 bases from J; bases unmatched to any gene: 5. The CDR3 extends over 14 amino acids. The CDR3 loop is CSVAGTSGRNEQFF. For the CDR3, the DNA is TGCAGCGTGGCCGGGACTAGCGGGAGAAATGAGCAGTTCTTC.

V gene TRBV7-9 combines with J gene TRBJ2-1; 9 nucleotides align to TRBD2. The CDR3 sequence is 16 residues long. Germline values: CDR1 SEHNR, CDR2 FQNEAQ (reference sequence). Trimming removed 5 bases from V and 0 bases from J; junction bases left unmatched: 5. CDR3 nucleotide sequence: TGTGCCAGCAGCCCAGCGGGGGGCCCCTCCTACAATGAGCAGTTCTTC. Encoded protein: CASSPAGGPSYNEQFF.

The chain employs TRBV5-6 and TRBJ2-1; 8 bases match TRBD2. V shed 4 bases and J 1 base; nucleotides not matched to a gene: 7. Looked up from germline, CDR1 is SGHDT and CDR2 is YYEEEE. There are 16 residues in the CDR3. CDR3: CASSTAGGPSYNEQFF. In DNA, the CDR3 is TGTGCCAGCAGCACCGCGGGGGGTCCATCCTACAATGAGCAGTTCTTC.

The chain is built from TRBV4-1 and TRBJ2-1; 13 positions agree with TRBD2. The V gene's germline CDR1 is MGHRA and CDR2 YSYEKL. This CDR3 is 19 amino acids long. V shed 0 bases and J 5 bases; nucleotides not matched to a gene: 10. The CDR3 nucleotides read TGCGCCAGCAGCCAAGATTTTCCCGGGACTAGCGGGGCAAACAATGAGCAGTTCTTC. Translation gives CASSQDFPGTSGANNEQFF.

The CDR3 bases are TGTGCCAGCAGCGTAGGGGGCGGTCCTGGAAACACCATATATTTT. Translating it yields CASSVGGGPGNTIYF. This chain joins TRBV9 and TRBJ1-3; tentative D call: TRBD1 (5 bases). The CDR3 runs to 15 residues. Germline lookup yields CDR1 SGDLS and CDR2 YYNGEE. The ends were cut back, 0 bases at V and 2 bases at J, with 9 bases in the middle.

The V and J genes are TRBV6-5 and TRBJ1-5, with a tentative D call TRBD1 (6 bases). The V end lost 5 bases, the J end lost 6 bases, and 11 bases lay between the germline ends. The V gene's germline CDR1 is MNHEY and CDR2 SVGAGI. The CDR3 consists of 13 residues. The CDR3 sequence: CASSPQGVQPQHF. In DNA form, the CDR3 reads TGTGCCAGCAGTCCACAGGGAGTTCAGCCCCAGCATTTT.

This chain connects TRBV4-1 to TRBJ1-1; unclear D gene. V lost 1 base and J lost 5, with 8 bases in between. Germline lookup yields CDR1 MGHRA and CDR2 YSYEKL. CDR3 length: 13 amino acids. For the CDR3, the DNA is TGCGCCAGCAGCCAAGTACGGGGAACTGAAGCTTTCTTT. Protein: CASSQVRGTEAFF.

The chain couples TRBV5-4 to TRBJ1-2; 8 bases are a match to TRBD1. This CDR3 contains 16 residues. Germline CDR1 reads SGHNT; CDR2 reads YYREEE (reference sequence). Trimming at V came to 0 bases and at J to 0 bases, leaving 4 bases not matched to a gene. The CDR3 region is CASSLETGATNYGYTF. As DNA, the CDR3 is TGTGCCAGCAGCTTGGAGACAGGGGCAACTAACTATGGCTACACCTTC.

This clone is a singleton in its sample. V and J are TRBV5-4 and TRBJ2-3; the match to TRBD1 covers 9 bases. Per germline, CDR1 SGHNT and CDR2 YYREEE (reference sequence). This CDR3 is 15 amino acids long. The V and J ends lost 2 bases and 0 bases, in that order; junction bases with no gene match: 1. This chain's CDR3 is CASSFGQGSTDTQYF. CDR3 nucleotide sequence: TGTGCCAGCAGCTTTGGACAGGGGAGCACAGATACGCAGTATTTT. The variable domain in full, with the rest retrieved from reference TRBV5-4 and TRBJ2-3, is ETGVTQSPTHLIKTRGQQVTLRCSSQSGHNTVSWYQQALGQGPQFIFQYYREEENGRGNFPPRFSGLQFPNYSSELNVNALELDDSALYLCASSFGQGSTDTQYFGPGTRLTVL.

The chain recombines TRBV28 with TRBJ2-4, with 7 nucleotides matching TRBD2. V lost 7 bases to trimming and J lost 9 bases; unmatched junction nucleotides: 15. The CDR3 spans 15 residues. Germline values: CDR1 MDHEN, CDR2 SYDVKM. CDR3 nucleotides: TGTGCCAGCACCACCCCTATGGCGGGAGAGATCATTCAGTACTTC. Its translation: CASTTPMAGEIIQYF.

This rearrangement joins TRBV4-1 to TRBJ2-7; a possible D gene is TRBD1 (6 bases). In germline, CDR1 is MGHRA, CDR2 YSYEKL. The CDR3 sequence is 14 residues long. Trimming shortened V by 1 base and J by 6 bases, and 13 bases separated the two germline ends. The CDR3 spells CASSQVQGMAEQYF. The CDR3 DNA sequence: TGCGCCAGCAGCCAAGTACAGGGAATGGCCGAGCAGTACTTC.

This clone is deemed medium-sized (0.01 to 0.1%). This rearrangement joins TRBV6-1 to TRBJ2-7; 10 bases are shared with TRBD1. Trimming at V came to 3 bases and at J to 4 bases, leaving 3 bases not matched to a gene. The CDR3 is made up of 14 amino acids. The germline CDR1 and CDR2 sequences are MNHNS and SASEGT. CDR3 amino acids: CASSETGGEYEQYF. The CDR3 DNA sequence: TGTGCCAGCAGTGAGACAGGGGGCGAGTACGAGCAGTACTTC.

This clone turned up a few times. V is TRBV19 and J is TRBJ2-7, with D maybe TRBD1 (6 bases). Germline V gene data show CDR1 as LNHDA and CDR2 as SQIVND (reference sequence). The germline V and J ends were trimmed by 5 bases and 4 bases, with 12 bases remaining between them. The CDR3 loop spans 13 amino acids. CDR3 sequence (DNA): TGTGCCAGTAGTCCAGGGGTAGGGTACGAGCAGTACTTC. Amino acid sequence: CASSPGVGYEQYF. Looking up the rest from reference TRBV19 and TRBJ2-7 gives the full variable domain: DGGITQSPKYLFRKEGQNVTLSCEQNLNHDAMYWYRQDPGQGLRLIYYSQIVNDFQKGDIAEGYSVSREKKESFPLTVTSAQKNPTAFYLCASSPGVGYEQYFGPGTRLTVT.

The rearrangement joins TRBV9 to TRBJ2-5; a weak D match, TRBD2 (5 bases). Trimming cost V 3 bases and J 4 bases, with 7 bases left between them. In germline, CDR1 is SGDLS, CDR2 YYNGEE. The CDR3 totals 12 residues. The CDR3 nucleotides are TGTGCCAGCAGCGAGGCGGGAGAGACCCAGTACTTC. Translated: CASSEAGETQYF.